This entry features one T cell receptor (beta chain) sequence. This clone was seen once. Its antigen target is currently unknown. No qualities accompany the bases; no much larger clone lies one base away. TCRbeta CDR3 regions were amplified from genomic DNA by means of the immunoSEQ Assay, a bias-controlled multiplex PCR. As for the authors' bioinformatics: Nucleated cell counts per sample were estimated from amplification of reference gene primers within the assay. To quantify the absolute abundance of each unique TCRbeta CDR3 rearrangement, sequence reads were collapsed and filtered. For each sample, productive Simpson clonality was calculated as the square root of Simpson's diversity index over productive rearrangements. Entries here come from immuneACCESS through TCRdb and include only in-frame sequences with V and J called. Some clones fail to appear in such tables; in the studies checked, an unresolved V gene covers under half of the shortfall, and the cause of the remainder is unknown. V, J and clone size reflect that table, while D and trimming were determined from the DNA. The table for this sample lists approximately 310,000 clones; around 87% of them were counted only once. 7.8% of the sample comes from the top ten.

The source of the sample is a study of blood T cell repertoires in COVID-19 (dated by TCRdb to the early 2020s). Context from the whole study: Samples covering the acute and convalescent phases of COVID-19 were provided by collaborators in the United States, Italy and Spain. Sample metadata almost always included a de-identified subject ID, COVID-19 status, age in years and sex. Samples came from the ongoing ImmuneRACE study (first 160 participants) plus 1,254 subjects from 6 global collaborators. Deeply sampled blood TCRbeta repertoires from subjects exposed to, actively infected with, or recovered from COVID-19 were included in the dataset. Where available, HLA class I and class II types were taken from metadata supplied by the sample provider and were not determined by assay-based typing. The material from the prospective study consisted of cDNA or gDNA derived from T cells, B-cell-depleted T cells, or PBMCs. The repertoires were made available in a free public database intended to serve as a resource for research on the immune response to SARS-CoV-2. Overall study outcomes, separate from this receptor: The amount of clinical and demographic metadata varied by source and participant and was provided uncurated.

At the junction V is shortened by 6 bases and J by 0 bases; bases outside the gene matches: 4. The CDR3 measures 15 amino acids from cysteine to phenylalanine. The CDR3 DNA has 45 bases and is translated from base 1. The germline V gene encodes CDR1 MDHEN and CDR2 SYDVKM. A second Seattle source provided samples from volunteer blood donors who had recovered from COVID-19. Each collaborating institution followed its own protocols to collect whole blood in K2EDTA tubes. Collaborator samples were shipped for TCRbeta analysis as frozen whole blood, isolated PBMCs, or DNA extracted from either sample type.

The sequence derives from a woman aged 50 to 60 who had recovered from COVID-19. The chain was built from TRBV28 and TRBJ2-7; TRBD2 agrees with 11 junctional bases. The sequenced sample consisted of peripheral blood. The CDR3 sequence is CASSPTSGGSYEQYF. The DNA sequence follows: TGTGCCAGCAGCCCCACTAGCGGGGGCTCCTACGAGCAGTACTTC.